This record looks at one T cell receptor beta chain sequence and its context. The antigen is unknown. The PCR ran on 60 Vbeta and 13 Jbeta primers. Using immunoSEQ multiplex PCR, the repertoire was profiled, and TCRdb retains in-frame clones only, with some absent. This sample yields 200,000 to 250,000 clones, of which 70% to 80% are seen a single time; 1.8% belongs to the top ten. The sample originates from a study of cytomegalovirus exposure and HLA in healthy donors. For the study at large: Within the Caucasian-associated ancestry cluster were roughly 81% of the approximately 400 genotyped donors. The study, taken as a whole, reports: A later analysis appeared to link common viral pathogens to several of the most significant clusters. With later analysis, a missense DCLRE1C variant became linked to TCR beta V- and J-gene trimming.

Donors had nominal health at sampling but likely had unrecorded immune exposures. The germline V and J ends were trimmed by 6 bases and 7 bases, with 16 bases remaining between them. The length of the CDR3 is 13 residues. Germline V CDR1 and CDR2: MNHNY, SVGAGI (reference sequence). The sequence was collected from a woman aged 30 to 39 in good health and CMV-seronegative. The V gene is TRBV6-6, the J gene TRBJ2-7; D remains unclear. Sequencing input: PBMCs. CDR3 coding DNA: TGTGCCAGCAGCCCCGGTCGCGTGCGGGAGCAGTACTTC. Encoded protein: CASSPGRVREQYF.